A single sample is the source of the 27 T cell receptor beta chains below, sequenced in a study of T cells after somatic rescue of genetic block. Method: immunoSEQ multiplex PCR; TCRdb's copy keeps in-frame clones and lacks some. The data hold around 10,000 clones, with 74% observed a single time. Source material: peripheral blood mononuclear cells (PBMCs). These TCRs come from a boy aged 5-17 years.

In this sample, this clone turned up a few times. This chain uses TRBV5-1 with TRBJ2-6, with D possibly TRBD1 on 6 matching bases. Trimming took 4 bases from V and 0 from J, leaving 14 bases between them. The CDR3 is 17 amino acids. Germline values: CDR1 SGHRS, CDR2 YFSETQ. This chain's CDR3 is CASSTNTGSSGANVLTF. DNA of the CDR3: TGCGCCAGCAGCACCAATACAGGGAGCTCTGGGGCCAACGTCCTGACTTTC. Full variable domain (rest looked up from reference TRBV5-1 and TRBJ2-6): KAGVTQTPRYLIKTRGQQVTLSCSPISGHRSVSWYQQTPGQGLQFLFEYFSETQRNKGNFPGRFSGRQFSNSRSEMNVSTLELGDSALYLCASSTNTGSSGANVLTFGAGSRLTVL.

This chain joins TRBV18 and TRBJ2-7, with 7 bases lining up with TRBD1. CDR3 size: 14 residues. Per germline, CDR1 KGHSH and CDR2 LQKENI. V gave up 6 bases and J gave up 1 base; unmatched junction bases: 6. This CDR3 is CASSTGTASYEQYF. In DNA, the CDR3 is TGTGCCAGCTCGACCGGGACAGCTTCCTACGAGCAGTACTTC. Using reference TRBV18 and TRBJ2-7 for the parts outside the CDR3, the full variable domain is NAGVMQNPRHLVRRRGQEARLRCSPMKGHSHVYWYRQLPEEGLKFMVYLQKENIIDESGMPKERFSAEFPKEGPSILRIQQVVRGDSAAYFCASSTGTASYEQYFGPGTRLTVT.

V gene TRBV27 combines with J gene TRBJ1-2; possibly TRBD1 for D (5 bases). Germline V gives CDR1 MNHEY, CDR2 SMNVEV (reference sequence). Trimming took 3 bases from V and 8 from J, leaving 13 bases between them. The CDR3 has 13 residues. CDR3: CASSLERGQGYTF. The CDR3 DNA is TGTGCCAGCAGTTTGGAGAGGGGTCAAGGCTACACCTTC.

The chain carries TRBV6-5 and TRBJ1-5; D is unresolved. The CDR3 spans 14 residues. Per germline, CDR1 MNHEY and CDR2 SVGAGI. Between the trimmed V and J ends, which lost 6 bases and 7 bases, there was a span of 16 bases. The CDR3, as DNA: TGTGCCAGCAGACGGACCGCCCTCGGGCAGCCCCAGCATTTT. Translating it yields CASRRTALGQPQHF.

This clone was observed a handful of times. The chain employs TRBV27 and TRBJ1-2; TRBD1 is a possible D gene (6 bases). Germline lookup yields CDR1 MNHEY and CDR2 SMNVEV (reference sequence). The CDR3 is 14 residues long. Trimming took 2 bases from V and 2 from J, leaving 9 bases between them. CDR3: CASSLNTGNYGYTF. The CDR3 region has the DNA TGTGCCAGCAGTTTAAACACAGGGAACTATGGCTACACCTTC.

The V gene is TRBV6-6, the J gene TRBJ1-2, with D possibly being TRBD1 (5 bases). V lost 6 bases and J lost 4, with 18 bases in between. From germline, CDR1 is MNHNY and CDR2 SVGAGI (reference sequence). This CDR3 spans 15 amino acids. The DNA of the CDR3 is TGTGCCAGCAGCACATCTTCTGACAGAGTCTATGGCTACACCTTC. Protein product: CASSTSSDRVYGYTF.

V is TRBV19 and J is TRBJ1-1, with 9 bases identical to TRBD1. V gave up 6 bases and J gave up 6 bases; unmatched junction bases: 8. Per the germline V gene, CDR1 is LNHDA and CDR2 is SQIVND (reference sequence). The CDR3 covers 14 residues. The CDR3 DNA is TGTGCCAGTAGGAAACTGGACAGGGGCTCTGAAGCTTTCTTT. Translation: CASRKLDRGSEAFF.

A few counts support this clone. This chain joins TRBV7-9 and TRBJ2-7, with 9 positions matching TRBD1. J gave up 7 bases and V 1 base, and 5 bases lay outside the gene matches. CDR1 is SEHNR, CDR2 FQNEAQ, per germline (reference sequence). CDR3 length: 14 amino acids. The CDR3 nucleotides are TGTGCCAGCAGCTTAGACAGGGGGCTAAGAGAGCAGTACTTC. This sequence encodes CASSLDRGLREQYF. Combining the CDR3 with reference TRBV7-9 and TRBJ2-7 gives the whole variable domain DTGVSQNPRHKITKRGQNVTFRCDPISEHNRLYWYRQTLGQGPEFLTYFQNEAQLEKSRLLSDRFSAERPKGSFSTLEIQRTEQGDSAMYLCASSLDRGLREQYFGPGTRLTVT.

The chain employs TRBV13 and TRBJ2-3; the D call may be TRBD1 or TRBD2 (5 bases each). Germline values: CDR1 PRHDT, CDR2 FYEKMQ (reference sequence). V was pared by 5 bases and J by 1 base, with 16 bases between. The length of the CDR3 is 16 residues. The DNA for the CDR3 is TGTGCCAGCAGCCCTGCCAGAGGGGTCGGCACAGATACGCAGTATTTT. It specifies CASSPARGVGTDTQYF.

The chain is built from TRBV5-4 and TRBJ2-3; 8 bases line up with TRBD2. The V and J ends lost 2 bases and 1 base, in that order; junction bases with no gene match: 0. This CDR3 contains 14 residues. Germline values: CDR1 SGHNT, CDR2 YYREEE (reference sequence). The CDR3 region has the DNA TGTGCCAGCAGCTTCGGGGGGGGCACAGATACGCAGTATTTT. This encodes CASSFGGGTDTQYF.

This rearrangement joins TRBV2 to TRBJ2-7; a weak D match, TRBD1 (6 bases). The CDR3 has 13 residues. The germline V gene encodes CDR1 SNHLY and CDR2 FYNNEI. Between the trimmed V and J ends, which lost 6 bases and 4 bases, there was a span of 13 bases. The CDR3 loop reads CASRRQVTYEQYF. CDR3 DNA: TGTGCCAGCAGACGACAGGTGACATACGAGCAGTACTTC. Supplemented by reference TRBV2 and TRBJ2-7, the full variable domain reads EPEVTQTPSHQVTQMGQEVILRCVPISNHLYFYWYRQILGQKVEFLVSFYNNEISEKSEIFDDQFSVERPDGSNFTLKIRSTKLEDSAMYFCASRRQVTYEQYFGPGTRLTVT.

This clone turned up a few times. This CDR3 is CASSWIGSPSTDTQYF. DNA of the CDR3: TGTGCCAGCAGCTGGATAGGGTCACCCAGCACAGATACGCAGTATTTT. The rearrangement links TRBV11-1 to TRBJ2-3, with D unresolved. The CDR3 contains 16 residues. From germline, CDR1 is SGHAT and CDR2 FQDESV (reference sequence). V lost 4 bases to trimming and J lost 0 bases, with 14 bases between them.

This clone was found a few times. This chain connects TRBV10-3 to TRBJ1-2; tentative D call: TRBD1 (6 bases). V was pared by 10 bases and J by 8 bases, with 23 bases between. Per the germline V gene, CDR1 is ENHRY and CDR2 is SYGVKD. The CDR3 spans 14 residues. In DNA, the CDR3 is TGTGCCACCGGCTCGCAGGGGTGGTTGGAAGGCTACACCTTC. Its translation: CATGSQGWLEGYTF.

J is TRBJ1-4 and V is TRBV15; D not certain. Trimming removed 5 bases at V and 4 bases at J, with 11 bases between. The CDR3 is 14 residues long. Germline assignment: CDR1 LNHNV and CDR2 YYDKDF (reference sequence). CDR3 sequence: CATSLTWGNEKLFF. The CDR3 DNA is TGTGCCACCAGCCTCACATGGGGTAATGAAAAACTGTTTTTT.

This clone was observed a single time. CDR3 in amino acids: CASRGLGTQYF. CDR3 DNA sequence: TGTGCCAGCAGGGGGCTCGGGACGCAGTATTTT. The rearrangement uses TRBV6-5 and TRBJ2-3; D is perhaps TRBD1 (5 bases). CDR1 MNHEY and CDR2 SVGAGI come from the germline V gene. This CDR3 region has 11 residues. V gave up 6 bases and J gave up 9 bases, with 10 bases separating them.

Points on this clone: It differs at one base from a far larger clone, so likely a read error. The sample contains more than one DNA sequence encoding this CDR3. This rearrangement joins TRBV2 to TRBJ2-2, with D possibly being TRBD1 (5 bases). CDR1 is SNHLY and CDR2 is FYNNEI in the germline V gene. CDR3 length: 13 amino acids. The DNA of the CDR3 is TGTGCCAGCAGTTTCCAGGACACCGGAGAGCTGTTTTTT. Protein product: CASSFQDTGELFF.

This clone was detected a few times. The V and J genes are TRBV6-6 and TRBJ2-7, with 8 nucleotides matching TRBD2. Germline-derived CDR1 and CDR2 are MNHNY and SVGAGI (reference sequence). The CDR3 has 16 residues. The trim removed 8 bases at V and 2 bases at J, leaving 14 bases unmatched. The CDR3 nucleotides read TGTGCCAGCCATCGGGGGGGAGGTACCTACACCTACGAGCAGTACTTC. Translated: CASHRGGGTYTYEQYF.

This clone was found a few times. The chain combines TRBV5-1 with TRBJ2-3; tentative D call: TRBD2 (5 bases). Germline V gene data show CDR1 as SGHRS and CDR2 as YFSETQ. The length of the CDR3 is 15 residues. V lost 0 bases and J 4 bases, leaving 12 bases between the germline ends. CDR3 sequence (DNA): TGCGCCAGCAGCTTGGCCGGGGTAGGTGCAGATACGCAGTATTTT. It is translated as CASSLAGVGADTQYF.

The chain couples TRBV6-1 to TRBJ2-7; 9 nucleotides match TRBD1. Germline CDR1 MNHNS, CDR2 SASEGT. The CDR3 loop spans 17 amino acids. V lost 2 bases and J lost 3; bases outside the gene matches: 11. CDR3 protein: CASSEWGTGRFGYEQYF. The CDR3 bases are TGTGCCAGCAGTGAATGGGGGACAGGGCGGTTCGGCTACGAGCAGTACTTC.

The chain combines TRBV5-6 with TRBJ2-7; 7 bases fit TRBD1. The CDR3 is 14 amino acids. V was clipped by 3 bases and J by 2 bases; unmatched bases: 5. CDR1 SGHDT and CDR2 YYEEEE come from the germline V gene. The CDR3 DNA follows: TGTGCCAGCAGCTGGGGCGGACAGGCCTACGAGCAGTACTTC. The encoded protein is CASSWGGQAYEQYF.

V usage is TRBV5-1 and J usage is TRBJ2-2, with 7 bases matching TRBD1. The CDR3 spans 15 residues. V was pared by 5 bases and J by 3 bases, with 7 bases of the junction left unmatched. Germline lookup yields CDR1 SGHRS and CDR2 YFSETQ. This chain's CDR3 is CASSPQGWDTGELFF. The CDR3 DNA is TGCGCCAGCAGTCCACAGGGGTGGGACACCGGGGAGCTGTTTTTT.

V and J are TRBV10-1 and TRBJ1-2; 9 nucleotides agree with TRBD1. This CDR3 contains 15 residues. With 6 bases clipped from V and 6 bases from J, the junction kept 11 bases outside the gene matches. The germline gives CDR1 WNHNN, CDR2 SYGVQD (reference sequence). The CDR3 nucleotides are TGCGCCAGCAGCCCCTGGACAGGGGAAAATGATGGCTACACCTTC. It translates to CASSPWTGENDGYTF.

The chain carries TRBV5-4 and TRBJ1-6, with 8 bases matching TRBD1. The CDR3 spans 19 residues. J gave up 8 bases and V 0 bases, and 16 bases lay outside the gene matches. Germline values: CDR1 SGHNT, CDR2 YYREEE (reference sequence). CDR3 DNA: TGTGCCAGCAGCTTGGGTGCGGGGACAGGTAGACCGAGGGATTCACCCCTCCACTTT. Translated, it gives CASSLGAGTGRPRDSPLHF.

V gene TRBV28 combines with J gene TRBJ2-5; 8 nucleotides agree with TRBD2. Germline-derived CDR1 and CDR2 are MDHEN and SYDVKM. V trimming: 4 bases; J trimming: 3 bases; junction bases outside the gene matches: 10. The CDR3 has 16 residues. CDR3 DNA: TGTGCCAGCAGTTACCTCCGGAGCGGGGGCGAAGAGACCCAGTACTTC. Translated, it gives CASSYLRSGGEETQYF.

The J gene is TRBJ2-7, the V gene TRBV6-5, with TRBD1 matching 8 bases. There are 14 residues in the CDR3. CDR1 and CDR2 from the germline V gene are MNHEY and SVGAGI. V trimming: 5 bases; J trimming: 0 bases; junction bases outside the gene matches: 3. The CDR3 is CASSPDRVSYEQYF. The CDR3 coding sequence is TGTGCCAGCAGTCCGGACAGGGTCTCCTACGAGCAGTACTTC.

CDR3 residues: CASPQGGPGDETQYF. Written as DNA, the CDR3 is TGTGCCAGCCCGCAGGGAGGGCCCGGGGACGAGACCCAGTACTTC. This chain joins TRBV28 and TRBJ2-5; TRBD2 matches at 7 bases. With 8 bases clipped from V and 5 bases from J, the junction kept 14 bases outside the gene matches. Germline loops: CDR1 MDHEN, CDR2 SYDVKM. The CDR3 is made up of 15 amino acids.

The chain couples TRBV2 to TRBJ2-7; 9 nucleotides align to TRBD1. The CDR3 is 13 residues long. The ends lost 4 bases at V and 11 bases at J; junction bases unmatched: 9. Germline CDR1 reads SNHLY; CDR2 reads FYNNEI. Here the CDR3 reads CASSGEATGGKYF. In nucleotides, the CDR3 is TGTGCCAGCAGTGGAGAGGCGACAGGGGGAAAGTACTTC. The full variable domain, with the rest looked up from reference TRBV2 and TRBJ2-7, is EPEVTQTPSHQVTQMGQEVILRCVPISNHLYFYWYRQILGQKVEFLVSFYNNEISEKSEIFDDQFSVERPDGSNFTLKIRSTKLEDSAMYFCASSGEATGGKYFGPGTRLTVT.